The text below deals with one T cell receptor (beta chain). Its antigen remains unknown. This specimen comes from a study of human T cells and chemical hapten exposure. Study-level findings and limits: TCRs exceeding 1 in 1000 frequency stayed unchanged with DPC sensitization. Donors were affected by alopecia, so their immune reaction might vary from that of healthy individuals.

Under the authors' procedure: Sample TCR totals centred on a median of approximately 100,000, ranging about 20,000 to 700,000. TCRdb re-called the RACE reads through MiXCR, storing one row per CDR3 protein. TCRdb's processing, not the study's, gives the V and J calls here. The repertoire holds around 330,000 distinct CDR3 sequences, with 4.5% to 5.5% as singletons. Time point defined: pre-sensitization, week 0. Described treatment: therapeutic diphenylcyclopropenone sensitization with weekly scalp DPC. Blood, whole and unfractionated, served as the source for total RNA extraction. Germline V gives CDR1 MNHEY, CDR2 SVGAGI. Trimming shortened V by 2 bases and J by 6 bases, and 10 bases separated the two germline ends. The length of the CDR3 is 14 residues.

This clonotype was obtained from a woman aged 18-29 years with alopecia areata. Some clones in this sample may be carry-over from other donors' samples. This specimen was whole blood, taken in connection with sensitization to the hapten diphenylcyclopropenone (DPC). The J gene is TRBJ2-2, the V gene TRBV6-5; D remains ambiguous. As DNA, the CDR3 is TGTGCCAGCAGTTACCGATCCTGGGCCGGGGAGCTGTTTTTT. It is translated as CASSYRSWAGELFF.